These 4 T cell receptor beta chains share one sample of origin, sequenced in a study of shared clonotypes between healthy human individuals (dated by TCRdb to about 2020). Library preparation employed the immunoSEQ multiplex PCR assay. Here the immuneACCESS table is served through TCRdb, limited to in-frame sequences with V and J called. Missing clones are a known gap in these copies; in checked studies unresolved V genes cover under half, and the rest lacks a known reason. The sample data list fewer than 850,000 clones, and approximately 79% of these were observed just once. 1.8% of the sample is taken by the ten largest. Sequencing input: memory CD4+ T cells sorted from blood. This specimen's cell subset or site label, per the study, means: CD45RA-negative fraction. The receptor set was obtained from a young woman in good health.

V gene TRBV6-6 combines with J gene TRBJ2-3, with TRBD1 as a possible D gene (5 bases). Trimming removed 8 bases at V and 5 bases at J, with 11 bases between. This CDR3 region has 12 residues. Germline V gene lookup returns CDR1 MNHNY and CDR2 SVGAGI (reference sequence). The CDR3 region has the DNA TGTGCCAGCCGAACCCAGGGAGATACGCAGTATTTT. It codes for CASRTQGDTQYF.

This clone was seen a few times. The chain carries TRBV28 and TRBJ1-2, with D unclear. The V and J ends lost 5 bases and 4 bases respectively, with 11 bases between them. The CDR3 has 13 amino acids. In germline, CDR1 is MDHEN, CDR2 SYDVKM. Here the CDR3 reads CASSPRTSYGYTF. DNA for the CDR3: TGTGCCAGCAGTCCCCGGACCTCCTATGGCTACACCTTC.

The chain is built from TRBV27 and TRBJ1-4; D remains unclear. V lost 6 bases and J lost 0, with 8 bases in between. This CDR3 region has 14 residues. The germline V gene encodes CDR1 MNHEY and CDR2 SMNVEV (reference sequence). CDR3 protein: CASRKGSTNEKLFF. The CDR3 DNA sequence: TGTGCCAGCAGAAAGGGTTCAACTAATGAAAAACTGTTTTTT.

The gene calls are TRBV9 and TRBJ2-3; D ambiguous. Between the trimmed V and J ends, which lost 2 bases and 2 bases, there was a span of 9 bases. Germline V CDR1 and CDR2: SGDLS, YYNGEE. CDR3 length: 14 residues. DNA for the CDR3: TGTGCCAGCAGCGTGGGTCAGGCCACAGATACGCAGTATTTT. It translates to CASSVGQATDTQYF.